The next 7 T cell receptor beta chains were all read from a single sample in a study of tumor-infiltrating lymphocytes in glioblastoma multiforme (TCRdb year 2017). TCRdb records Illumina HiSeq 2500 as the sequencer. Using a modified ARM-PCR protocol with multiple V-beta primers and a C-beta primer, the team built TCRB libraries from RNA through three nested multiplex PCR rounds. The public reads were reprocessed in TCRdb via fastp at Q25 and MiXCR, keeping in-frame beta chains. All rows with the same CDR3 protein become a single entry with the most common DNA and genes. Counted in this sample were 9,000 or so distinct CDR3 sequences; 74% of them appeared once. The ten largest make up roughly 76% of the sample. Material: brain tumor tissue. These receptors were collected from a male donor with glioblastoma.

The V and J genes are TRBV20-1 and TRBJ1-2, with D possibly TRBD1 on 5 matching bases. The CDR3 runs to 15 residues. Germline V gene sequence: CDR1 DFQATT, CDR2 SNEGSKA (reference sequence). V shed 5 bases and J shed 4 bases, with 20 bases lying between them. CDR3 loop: CSASTGGSLAYGYTF. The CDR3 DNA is TGCAGTGCTTCTACTGGGGGGTCACTCGCCTATGGCTACACCTTC.

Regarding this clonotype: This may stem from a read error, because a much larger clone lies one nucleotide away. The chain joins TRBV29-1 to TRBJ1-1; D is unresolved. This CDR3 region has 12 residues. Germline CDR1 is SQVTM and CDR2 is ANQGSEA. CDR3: CSACTMNAEAFF. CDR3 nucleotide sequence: TGCAGCGCTTGTACCATGAACGCTGAAGCTTTCTTT. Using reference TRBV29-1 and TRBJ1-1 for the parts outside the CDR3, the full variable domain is SAVISQKPSRDICQRGTSLTIQCQVDSQVTMMFWYRQQPGQSLTLIATANQGSEATYESGFVIDKFPISRPNLTFSTLTVSNMSPEDSSIYLCSACTMNAEAFFGQGTRLTVV.

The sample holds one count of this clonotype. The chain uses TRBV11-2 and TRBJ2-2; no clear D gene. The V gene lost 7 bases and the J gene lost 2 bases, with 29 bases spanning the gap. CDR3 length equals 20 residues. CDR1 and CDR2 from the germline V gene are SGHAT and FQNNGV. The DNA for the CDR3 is TGTGCCAGCACCCTCTCATTCGGCCAAGGGCTAGTTGTAAACACCGGGGAGCTGTTTTTT. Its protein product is CASTLSFGQGLVVNTGELFF.

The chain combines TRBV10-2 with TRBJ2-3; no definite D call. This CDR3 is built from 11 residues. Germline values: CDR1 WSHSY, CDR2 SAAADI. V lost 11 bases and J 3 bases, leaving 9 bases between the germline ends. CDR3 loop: CASKTTDTQYF. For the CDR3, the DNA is TGCGCCTCGAAAACTACAGATACGCAGTATTTT.

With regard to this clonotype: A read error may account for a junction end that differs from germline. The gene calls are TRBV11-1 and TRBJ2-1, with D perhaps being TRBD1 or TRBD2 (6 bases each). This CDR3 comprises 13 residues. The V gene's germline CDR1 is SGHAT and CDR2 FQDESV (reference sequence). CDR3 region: CASNLVRGDAQFF. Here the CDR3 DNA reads TGTGCCAGCAACTTAGTTAGGGGGGATGCGCAGTTCTTC. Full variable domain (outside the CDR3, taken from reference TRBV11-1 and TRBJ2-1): EAEVAQSPRYKITEKSQAVAFWCDPISGHATLYWYRQILGQGPELLVQFQDESVVDDSQLPKDRFSAERLKGVDSTLKIQPAELGDSAMYLCASNLVRGDAQFFGPGTRLTVL.

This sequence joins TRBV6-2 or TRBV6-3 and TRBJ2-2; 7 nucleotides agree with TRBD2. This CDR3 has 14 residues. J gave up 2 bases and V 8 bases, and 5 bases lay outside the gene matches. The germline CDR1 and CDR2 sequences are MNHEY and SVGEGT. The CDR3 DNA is TGTGCCAGCGCGAGGGACTATAACACCGGGGAGCTGTTTTTT. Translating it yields CASARDYNTGELFF.

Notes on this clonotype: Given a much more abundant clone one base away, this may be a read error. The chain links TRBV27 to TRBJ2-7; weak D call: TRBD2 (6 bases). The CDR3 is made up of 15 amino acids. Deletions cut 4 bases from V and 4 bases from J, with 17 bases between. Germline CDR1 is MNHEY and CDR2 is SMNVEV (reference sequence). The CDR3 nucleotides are TGTGCCAGCAGTTCATCCCCTCCGACTAGATACGAGCAGTACTTC. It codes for CASSSSPPTRYEQYF.